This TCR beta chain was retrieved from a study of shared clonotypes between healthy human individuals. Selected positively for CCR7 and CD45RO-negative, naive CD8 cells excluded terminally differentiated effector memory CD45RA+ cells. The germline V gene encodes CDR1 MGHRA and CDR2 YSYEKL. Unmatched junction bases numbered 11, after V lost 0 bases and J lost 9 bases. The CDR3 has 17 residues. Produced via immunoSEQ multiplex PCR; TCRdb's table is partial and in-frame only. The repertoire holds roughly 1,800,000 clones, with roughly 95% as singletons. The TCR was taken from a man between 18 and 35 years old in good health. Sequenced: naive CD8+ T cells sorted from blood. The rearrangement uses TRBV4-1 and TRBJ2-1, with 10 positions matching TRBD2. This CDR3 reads CASSQDSSGRGVGEQFF. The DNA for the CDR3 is TGCGCCAGCAGCCAAGACTCGAGCGGGAGGGGGGTCGGTGAGCAGTTCTTC.